Sequencing of this TCR beta chain was carried out in a study of blood T cell repertoires in COVID-19. Background on the study: Sites across the United States, Italy and Spain contributed samples from acute and convalescent COVID-19. From T cells, B-cell-depleted T cells, or PBMCs came the material, which was cDNA or gDNA.

V lost 4 bases, J lost 0 bases, and 14 bases lay in between. CDR3 length: 16 amino acids. Germline V gene lookup returns CDR1 SGDLS and CDR2 YYNGEE. The method was immunoSEQ multiplex PCR; TCRdb's version includes in-frame clones alone and lacks a portion of them. This table has around 380,000 clones, 81% appearing once. This receptor was taken from a human donor with acute or convalescent COVID-19. The donor label of this sample is uncertain. The chain couples TRBV9 to TRBJ1-5, with D unclear. Sequenced sample: peripheral blood. The CDR3 loop is CASSRGTAYSNQPQHF. In nucleotides, the CDR3 is TGTGCCAGCAGCCGGGGTACGGCGTATAGCAATCAGCCCCAGCATTTT.